This TCR beta chain was sequenced for a study of radiation and T cells in renal cell carcinoma. V lost 5 bases and J lost 6, with 8 bases in between. The germline CDR1 and CDR2 sequences are PRHDT and FYEKMQ (reference sequence). This CDR3 contains 12 residues. Noted time point: blood 4 weeks post-SBRT, at nephrectomy. The treatment denotes: 15 Gy SBRT to primary tumor, nephrectomy 4 weeks later. Profiling relied on immunoSEQ multiplex PCR, and the TCRdb table lists in-frame clones only, not all of them. The sample lists approximately 86,000 clones, around four fifths occurring once. The specimen was blood, collected from a patient whose treatment included radiotherapy and nephrectomy. The TCR originated in a man aged 50-59 years with renal cell carcinoma. The rearrangement uses TRBV13 and TRBJ1-5; D remains ambiguous. In nucleotides, the CDR3 is TGTGCCAGCAGCACCCGGACTCAGCCCCAGCATTTT. This codes for CASSTRTQPQHF. The whole variable domain, filled in from reference TRBV13 and TRBJ1-5, reads AAGVIQSPRHLIKEKRETATLKCYPIPRHDTVYWYQQGPGQDPQFLISFYEKMQSDKGSIPDRFSAQQFSDYHSELNMSSLELGDSALYFCASSTRTQPQHFGDGTRLSIL.